This passage covers 8 T cell receptor beta chains from one sample sequenced in a study of post-analysis software for immune sequencing data. Findings and limits, study-wide: TRBV5-6, TRBV5-1 and TRBV20-1 belonged to a set of about 5 TRBV segments that were more frequent in patients than controls.

No antigen has been identified for these receptors. Prepared libraries of TCR beta cDNA carried unique molecular identifiers. MiXCR was run by TCRdb on the PCR reads, yielding one entry per CDR3 protein. The table includes about 820,000 distinct CDR3 sequences, approximately 57% detected once. The material sequenced was blood. The source of these receptors is a girl aged 10 to 17 with multiple sclerosis.

This clonotype was counted only a few times. CDR3 loop: CASSLQDTYEQYF. In DNA, the CDR3 is TGCGCCAGCAGCTTGCAAGACACCTACGAGCAGTACTTC. V is TRBV5-1 and J is TRBJ2-7, with D uncertain. The V gene's germline CDR1 is SGHRS and CDR2 YFSETQ. The CDR3 has 13 residues. Trimming took 1 base from V and 2 from J, leaving 7 bases between them.

The V and J genes are TRBV20-1 and TRBJ2-7; D is uncertain. Germline V CDR1 and CDR2: DFQATT, SNEGSKA (reference sequence). V was trimmed by 6 bases and J by 4 bases, leaving 13 bases between them. The CDR3 is 12 amino acids. The CDR3 bases are TGCAGTGCCACTATGGGTGGGTACGAGCAGTACTTC. It codes for CSATMGGYEQYF.

This sequence joins TRBV14 and TRBJ2-1; TRBD2 aligns across 15 bases. Germline values: CDR1 SGHDN, CDR2 FVKESK. The V gene end was trimmed by 1 base and the J gene end by 3 bases; junction bases not matched to a gene: 4. There are 18 residues in the CDR3. CDR3 protein: CASSQAGTSGRFYNEQFF. As DNA, the CDR3 is TGTGCCAGCAGCCAAGCAGGGACTAGCGGGAGGTTCTACAATGAGCAGTTCTTC. The complete variable domain, with remaining parts taken from reference TRBV14 and TRBJ2-1, reads EAGVTQFPSHSVIEKGQTVTLRCDPISGHDNLYWYRRVMGKEIKFLLHFVKESKQDESGMPNNRFLAERTGGTYSTLKVQPAELEDSGVYFCASSQAGTSGRFYNEQFFGPGTRLTVL.

Notes on this clonotype: Sequence at one end of the junction differs from germline and may be a read error. DNA for the CDR3: TGCAGCGTTGAAGGACTAGCGGGAGCAGACTACGAGCAGGACTTC. This codes for CSVEGLAGADYEQDF. V usage is TRBV29-1 and J usage is TRBJ2-7, with 12 bases identical to TRBD2. The CDR3 is 15 residues long. Germline V lookup: CDR1 SQVTM, CDR2 ANQGSEA.

The chain links TRBV11-1 to TRBJ1-2; perhaps TRBD1 as D (5 bases). V shed 3 bases and J shed 0 bases, with 14 bases lying between them. The CDR3 runs to 16 residues. Germline CDR1 reads SGHAT; CDR2 reads FQDESV (reference sequence). The CDR3 DNA reads TGTGCCAGCAGCTTTGGCGTGGGGCAAGCTAACTATGGCTACACCTTC. This sequence encodes CASSFGVGQANYGYTF.

The V call is TRBV12-3 or TRBV12-4, the J call TRBJ1-4; D is possibly TRBD1 (6 bases). Trimming took 10 bases from V and 7 from J, leaving 19 bases between them. The CDR3 extends over 14 amino acids. CDR3 sequence (DNA): TGTGCCACCCACGGGGGGGGCAGGACTGAAAAACTGTTTTTT. Protein: CATHGGGRTEKLFF.

The chain uses TRBV24-1 and TRBJ2-3, with D perhaps matching TRBD2 (6 bases). V gave up 4 bases and J gave up 5 bases, with 12 bases separating them. CDR3 length: 14 residues. Germline V gene sequence: CDR1 KGHDR, CDR2 SFDVKD. The CDR3 reads CATSEEGRKDTQYF. The CDR3 DNA reads TGTGCCACCAGTGAGGAGGGCCGTAAAGATACGCAGTATTTT.

V is TRBV12-3 or TRBV12-4 and J is TRBJ2-3; D remains unclear. V lost 2 bases and J 2 bases, leaving 14 bases between the germline ends. This CDR3 has 16 amino acids. The CDR3 is CASSLRIPLSTDTQYF. The DNA for the CDR3 is TGTGCCAGCAGTTTACGTATCCCTCTCTCCACAGATACGCAGTATTTT.